These T cell receptor beta chains were read from a single sample in a study of memory B cells and T cells in multiple sclerosis. TCRdb keeps only in-frame clones here, not all; method: immunoSEQ multiplex PCR. This sample carries under 50,000 clones, over 70% of them seen once, and the ten largest clones take roughly 1%. Their antigens are not known. The source material was PBMCs from blood kept in culture. The receptors shown here come from a human donor with multiple sclerosis. The CDR3 runs from the conserved cysteine through the conserved F or W. A D gene is named only where the DNA matches it firmly. Clone size is stated in some rows and not others, as once, few, many or a class when expanded.

cdr3_nt,cdr3_aa,clone_size,v_call,d_call,j_call
TGTGCCAGCAGCTTGGGAACTAGCGGGGGGACCTACGAGCAGTACTTC,CASSLGTSGGTYEQYF,few,TRBV5-8,TRBD2,TRBJ2-7
TGTGCCAGCAGCTTAGCCGTCGGGACTAGCGGGTTAAAAAAGTACTTC,CASSLAVGTSGLKKYF,-,TRBV7-8,TRBD2,TRBJ2-5
TGTGCCAGCACATTTGGGGGCAATCAGCCCCAGCATTTT,CASTFGGNQPQHF,few,TRBV6-1,-,TRBJ1-5
TGCGCCAGCAGCCCCGAGACAGGTCTCTCCTATGGCTACACCTTC,CASSPETGLSYGYTF,-,TRBV4-3,-,TRBJ1-2
TGTGCCAGCAGTGAAACAGGGGTAATCTATGGCTACACCTTC,CASSETGVIYGYTF,-,TRBV6-1,TRBD1,TRBJ1-2
TGTGCCAGCTCACCGGGGGGGGGCAACCCTTCACCCCTCCACTTT,CASSPGGGNPSPLHF,-,TRBV18,-,TRBJ1-6
TGTGCCAGCAGCGTCCGGGGGCGAGAGACCCAGTACTTC,CASSVRGRETQYF,-,TRBV9,-,TRBJ2-5
TGTGCCAGCAGCACTAGCTCTCCAGCTAACTATGGCTACACCTTC,CASSTSSPANYGYTF,once,TRBV9,-,TRBJ1-2
TGTGCCAGAAGTCTGGCGGTCCTTAGCACAGATACGCAGTATTTT,CARSLAVLSTDTQYF,-,TRBV2,-,TRBJ2-3
TGTGCCAGCCGACTGTTCCAAGGCACAGATACGCAGTATTTT,CASRLFQGTDTQYF,-,TRBV2,-,TRBJ2-3
TGTGCCAGCAGCGTAGCATTCGGCGGGGGTACCTACAATGAGCAGTTCTTC,CASSVAFGGGTYNEQFF,few,TRBV9,TRBD2,TRBJ2-1
TGTGCCAGCAGCGGGACTAGCGGGAACTCCTACGAGCAGTACTTC,CASSGTSGNSYEQYF,-,TRBV7-6,TRBD2,TRBJ2-7
TGCGCCAGCAGCTCCCGGATTGGGGGGAACACCGGGGAGCTGTTTTTT,CASSSRIGGNTGELFF,-,TRBV5-1,-,TRBJ2-2
TGTGCCAGCAGCTCTAGGCTAGTCGGACCGGGAGGATATGGCTACACCTTC,CASSSRLVGPGGYGYTF,-,TRBV7-8,-,TRBJ1-2
TGCGCCAGCAGCCTGGGCGAGAGACAAGAGACCCAGTACTTC,CASSLGERQETQYF,-,TRBV5-1,-,TRBJ2-5
TGTGCCAGCAGCTTAAAAGCGGAGCCTAACACCGGGGAGCTGTTTTTT,CASSLKAEPNTGELFF,-,TRBV7-2,-,TRBJ2-2
TGTGCCAGCTCACCACCTCTGACAGGGGAGTATGGCTACACCTTC,CASSPPLTGEYGYTF,few,TRBV18,TRBD1,TRBJ1-2
TGTGCCAGCAGCTTAGACTCCTACAATGAGCAGTTCTTC,CASSLDSYNEQFF,-,TRBV11-3,-,TRBJ2-1
TGTGCCAGCTCACCACGGATTGCAGGGGTGAACGGGGATCAGCCCCAGCATTTT,CASSPRIAGVNGDQPQHF,-,TRBV18,-,TRBJ1-5
TGTGCCAGAAGCTTAGCCGGGGGGGAGCAGTTCTTC,CARSLAGGEQFF,-,TRBV7-5,-,TRBJ2-1
TGCGCCAGCAGCTTGGCCGGGACAGGGGGTTACAATGAGCAGTTCTTC,CASSLAGTGGYNEQFF,-,TRBV5-1,TRBD1,TRBJ2-1
TGTGCCAGCTCACCCGGGCTAAACCAAGAGACCCAGTACTTC,CASSPGLNQETQYF,-,TRBV18,-,TRBJ2-5
TGTGCCAGCAGTGCTGGGACAGGGGTTCAGCCCCAGCATTTT,CASSAGTGVQPQHF,-,TRBV6-1,TRBD1,TRBJ1-5
TGTGCCAGCAGCTACGGGAACAATGAGCAGTTCTTC,CASSYGNNEQFF,-,TRBV11-3,-,TRBJ2-1
TGTGCCAGCAGTTACGACAGGACTAACACTGAAGCTTTCTTT,CASSYDRTNTEAFF,once,TRBV6-5,-,TRBJ1-1
TGTGCCAGCAGCCCTAGACAACCCCATAACTTGAACACTGAAGCTTTCTTT,CASSPRQPHNLNTEAFF,-,TRBV7-9,-,TRBJ1-1
TGTGCCAGCAGCTCCACCGGGGGGGCCAAAAATGAAAAACTGTTTTTT,CASSSTGGAKNEKLFF,-,TRBV14,-,TRBJ1-4
TGTGCCAGCAGTTTGCGGACAAGGGGTAGCAATCAGCCCCAGCATTTT,CASSLRTRGSNQPQHF,few,TRBV28,-,TRBJ1-5
TGTGCCAGTCGTGAGCGCGGGGGGAACAATGAGCAGTTCTTC,CASRERGGNNEQFF,few,TRBV19,TRBD2,TRBJ2-1
TGCGCCAGCAGCCCCGAAGGGGTTATATTAAATGGCTACACCTTC,CASSPEGVILNGYTF,once,TRBV5-1,-,TRBJ1-2
TGTGCCAGCAGTCCAGGAGCTACTAATAATGGCTACACCTTC,CASSPGATNNGYTF,-,TRBV6-1,-,TRBJ1-2
TGCGCCAGCAGCCTCACCGCAACTAATGAAAAACTGTTTTTT,CASSLTATNEKLFF,-,TRBV5-1,-,TRBJ1-4
TGTGCCAGTAGTGGCAGGGGAAGCCAGCCCCAGCATTTT,CASSGRGSQPQHF,-,TRBV19,-,TRBJ1-5
TGCGCCAGCAGCTTGGGAGGGGGATTGAACACTGAAGCTTTCTTT,CASSLGGGLNTEAFF,-,TRBV5-1,-,TRBJ1-1
TGTGCCAGCAGTGGGGGAGTAGGCTATGGCTACACCTTC,CASSGGVGYGYTF,-,TRBV6-5,-,TRBJ1-2
TGTGCCATCAGCCTAACCCAGGGGGAGTTATCCATATATTTT,CAISLTQGELSIYF,-,TRBV10-3,TRBD1,TRBJ1-3
TGTGCCAGCAGCTTAGGGCGGACAACCTACGAGCAGTACTTC,CASSLGRTTYEQYF,few,TRBV7-9,-,TRBJ2-7
TGCGCCAGCAGCTTGGGGGACTTCAGCTCCTACAATGAGCAGTTCTTC,CASSLGDFSSYNEQFF,-,TRBV5-1,-,TRBJ2-1
TGTGCCACTAGGGGGGGGAGCGGGAGTCAAGAGACCCAGTACTTC,CATRGGSGSQETQYF,-,TRBV10-3,TRBD2,TRBJ2-5
TGTGCCACCAGCAGAGGGGGACTAGCGGGGGGATTCAATGAGCAGTTCTTC,CATSRGGLAGGFNEQFF,-,TRBV15,TRBD2,TRBJ2-1